This entry lists 20 T cell receptor beta chains sequenced from one sample in a study of shared clonotypes between healthy human individuals. This table comes from immunoSEQ multiplex PCR, and its TCRdb copy is limited to in-frame clones, with some not included. The sample holds about 2 million clones, about 95% seen once. CD45RO-negative CD8 cells positively selected for CCR7 made up the naive population, which excluded terminally differentiated effector memory CD45RA+ cells. Sequencing was done on a sample of naive CD8+ T cells sorted from blood. The receptor set was obtained from a man between 18 and 29 years old in good health.

V usage is TRBV7-9 and J usage is TRBJ2-5; 9 positions agree with TRBD2. This CDR3 region has 16 residues. Trimming took 5 bases from V and 2 from J; bases not matched to a gene: 9. In germline, CDR1 is SEHNR, CDR2 FQNEAQ (reference sequence). CDR3 in amino acids: CASSTSSAGGQETQYF. In DNA, the CDR3 is TGTGCCAGCAGCACTAGCTCAGCGGGAGGTCAAGAGACCCAGTACTTC.

V and J are TRBV25-1 and TRBJ1-4; D is uncertain. Germline V gene sequence: CDR1 MGHDK, CDR2 SYGVNS. This CDR3 has 16 residues. The V end was cut by 1 base, the J end by 5 bases, with 14 bases between. The CDR3 sequence: CASSEFNYIRNEKLFF. The DNA for the CDR3 is TGTGCCAGCAGTGAATTTAACTACATTCGGAATGAAAAACTGTTTTTT.

The chain links TRBV11-2 to TRBJ2-3; 11 bases map to TRBD2. Germline V gene sequence: CDR1 SGHAT, CDR2 FQNNGV. The CDR3 is 16 amino acids. The V and J ends lost 5 bases and 2 bases, in that order; junction bases with no gene match: 6. CDR3 residues: CASSPPGLADTDTQYF. The CDR3 bases are TGTGCCAGCAGCCCCCCGGGACTAGCGGACACAGATACGCAGTATTTT.

V usage is TRBV10-1 and J usage is TRBJ2-3, with D perhaps TRBD2 (5 bases). CDR3 length: 15 residues. Germline assignment: CDR1 WNHNN and CDR2 SYGVQD (reference sequence). V was shortened by 2 bases and J by 2 bases, with 11 bases between the two germline ends. CDR3 bases: TGCGCCAGCAGTGAGAGCCTAGCATTCACAGATACGCAGTATTTT. It yields the protein CASSESLAFTDTQYF.

This chain links TRBV27 with TRBJ2-3, with a possible D match to TRBD2 (5 bases). CDR3 length: 15 amino acids. The germline V and J ends were trimmed by 0 bases and 2 bases, with 9 bases remaining between them. CDR1 is MNHEY, CDR2 SMNVEV, per germline (reference sequence). The CDR3 coding sequence is TGTGCCAGCAGTTTATCGGCTAGCCTCACAGATACGCAGTATTTT. It translates to CASSLSASLTDTQYF.

The CDR3 DNA reads as TGTGCCAGCAGGCACACCGGCAGCGGGTTCTATGGCTACACCTTC. Its protein is CASRHTGSGFYGYTF. The genes are TRBV27 and TRBJ1-2; the D is unclear. Trimming removed 6 bases from V and 4 bases from J, with 18 bases in between. The CDR3 is 15 amino acids. CDR1 MNHEY and CDR2 SMNVEV come from the germline V gene (reference sequence).

V gene TRBV5-6 combines with J gene TRBJ2-7, with 8 bases identical to TRBD2. The CDR3 length is 14 residues. Germline V gene data show CDR1 as SGHDT and CDR2 as YYEEEE. V shed 2 bases and J 7 bases; nucleotides not matched to a gene: 8. The CDR3 nucleotides read TGTGCCAGCAGCTTAGCGGGAGTTTCGGCAGAGCAGTACTTC. Amino acids: CASSLAGVSAEQYF.

The V gene is TRBV6-5, the J gene TRBJ2-7; D is uncertain. The germline CDR1 and CDR2 sequences are MNHEY and SVGAGI. Trimming removed 8 bases at V and 0 bases at J, with 8 bases between. This CDR3 is built from 12 residues. CDR3 in amino acids: CASSTTSYEQYF. Here the CDR3 DNA reads TGTGCCAGCTCCACTACCTCCTACGAGCAGTACTTC.

V and J are TRBV7-9 and TRBJ1-4; D is perhaps TRBD1 (5 bases). CDR1 is SEHNR and CDR2 is FQNEAQ in the germline V gene (reference sequence). The CDR3 is made up of 16 amino acids. V gave up 1 base and J gave up 4 bases, with 13 bases separating them. The CDR3 loop is CASSLVVDTGNEKLFF. CDR3 sequence (DNA): TGTGCCAGCAGCTTAGTAGTGGACACGGGTAATGAAAAACTGTTTTTT.

CDR3 bases: TGTGCCAGCGCCCTGCGCCCGGACGCCGAGCAGTACTTC. This codes for CASALRPDAEQYF. The chain recombines TRBV11-2 with TRBJ2-7; no firm D call. Germline V gene lookup returns CDR1 SGHAT and CDR2 FQNNGV. V was cut by 8 bases and J by 6 bases, with 17 bases left in between. This CDR3 is built from 13 residues.

This rearrangement joins TRBV9 to TRBJ2-2; 7 bases are a match to TRBD2. Looked up from germline, CDR1 is SGDLS and CDR2 is YYNGEE. V lost 5 bases and J lost 4; bases outside the gene matches: 8. CDR3 length equals 15 residues. The DNA of the CDR3 is TGTGCCAGCAGGGTGGGAGGGGTCCCCACCGGGGAGCTGTTTTTT. As protein: CASRVGGVPTGELFF.

The rearrangement uses TRBV4-1 and TRBJ2-1, with D uncertain. V was pared by 0 bases and J by 8 bases, with 8 bases between. Germline CDR1 reads MGHRA; CDR2 reads YSYEKL. This CDR3 has 13 residues. CDR3 nucleotide sequence: TGCGCCAGCAGCCAAGAGCGAGTGGATGAGCAGTTCTTC. It is translated as CASSQERVDEQFF.

The V and J genes are TRBV6-1 and TRBJ1-2; the match to TRBD1 covers 9 bases. The germline V gene has CDR1 MNHNS and CDR2 SASEGT. With V trimmed by 5 bases and J by 4 bases, 5 bases remained unmatched. The CDR3 sequence is 14 residues long. The CDR3 here is CASSPGTGPYGYTF. The CDR3 DNA follows: TGTGCCAGCAGTCCCGGGACAGGGCCCTATGGCTACACCTTC.

J is TRBJ2-2 and V is TRBV5-1; tentatively, D is TRBD2 (6 bases). The germline V gene has CDR1 SGHRS and CDR2 YFSETQ. Trimming pared 3 bases from V and 1 base from J, leaving 10 bases between. The CDR3 sequence is 15 residues long. This chain's CDR3 is CASSYRDWNTGELFF. The CDR3 bases are TGCGCCAGCAGCTACCGGGACTGGAACACCGGGGAGCTGTTTTTT.

This sequence joins TRBV4-1 and TRBJ2-1, with 9 bases matching TRBD2. V was pared by 1 base and J by 3 bases, with 10 bases of the junction left unmatched. Looked up from germline, CDR1 is MGHRA and CDR2 is YSYEKL. The CDR3 runs 18 residues. The CDR3 is CASSQAPPVSGSYNEQFF. The DNA of the CDR3 is TGCGCCAGCAGCCAAGCCCCCCCGGTTAGCGGGAGCTACAATGAGCAGTTCTTC.

This clone was observed a single time. The chain is built from TRBV29-1 and TRBJ2-7; D not certain. Germline lookup yields CDR1 SQVTM and CDR2 ANQGSEA. V lost 6 bases to trimming and J lost 7 bases, with 16 bases between them. The length of the CDR3 is 12 residues. Written as DNA, the CDR3 is TGCAGCGTCCCAGGATCCCCTAGAGAGCAGTACTTC. Its protein is CSVPGSPREQYF.

This rearrangement joins TRBV27 to TRBJ2-7, with 9 bases identical to TRBD1. The CDR3 runs 15 residues. Germline V gene lookup returns CDR1 MNHEY and CDR2 SMNVEV (reference sequence). The V segment lost 5 bases and the J segment 3 bases; nucleotides outside the gene matches: 8. CDR3 bases: TGTGCCAGCAGTATATGGACAGGGGACTTCTACGAGCAGTACTTC. Translating it yields CASSIWTGDFYEQYF.

V usage is TRBV7-9 and J usage is TRBJ2-1, with TRBD1 matching 8 bases. V was pared by 3 bases and J by 0 bases, with 7 bases of the junction left unmatched. CDR1 and CDR2 from the germline V gene are SEHNR and FQNEAQ (reference sequence). The CDR3 totals 17 residues. This chain's CDR3 is CASSFPPTGGSYNEQFF. The CDR3, as DNA: TGTGCCAGCAGCTTTCCTCCTACAGGGGGCTCCTACAATGAGCAGTTCTTC.

The chain recombines TRBV5-4 with TRBJ2-4; D is undetermined. CDR3 length: 15 amino acids. V lost 2 bases and J lost 1, with 10 bases in between. The V gene's germline CDR1 is SGHNT and CDR2 YYREEE (reference sequence). For the CDR3, the DNA is TGTGCCAGCAGCTTCTTGGGTGGGGCCAAAAACATTCAGTACTTC. Its protein is CASSFLGGAKNIQYF.

V usage is TRBV5-1 and J usage is TRBJ1-5; TRBD1 matches at 7 bases. Germline V gene lookup returns CDR1 SGHRS and CDR2 YFSETQ. This CDR3 region has 20 residues. With 0 bases clipped from V and 4 bases from J, the junction kept 19 bases outside the gene matches. The CDR3 DNA reads as TGCGCCAGCAGCTTGGGGGACACAGGGGTAGGGAGTATAGCAAATCAGCCCCAGCATTTT. This codes for CASSLGDTGVGSIANQPQHF.